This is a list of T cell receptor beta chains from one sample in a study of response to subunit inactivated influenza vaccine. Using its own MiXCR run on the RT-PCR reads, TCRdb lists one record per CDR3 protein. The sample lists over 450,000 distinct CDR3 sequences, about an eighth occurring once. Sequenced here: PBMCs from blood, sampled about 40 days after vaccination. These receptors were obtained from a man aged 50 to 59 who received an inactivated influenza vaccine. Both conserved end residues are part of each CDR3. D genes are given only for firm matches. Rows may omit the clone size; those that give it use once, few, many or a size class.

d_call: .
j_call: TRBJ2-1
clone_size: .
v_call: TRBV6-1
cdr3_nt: TGTGCCGTCAGCTCCTCCCGCATTGTTGAGCAGTTCTTC
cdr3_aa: CAVSSSRIVEQFF

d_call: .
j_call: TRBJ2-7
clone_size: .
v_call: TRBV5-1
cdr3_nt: TGCGCCAGCAGCCGGACTCCCTCCGCCGAGCAGTACTTC
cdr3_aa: CASSRTPSAEQYF

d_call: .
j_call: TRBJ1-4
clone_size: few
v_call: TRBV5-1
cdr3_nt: TGCGCCAGCAGCCCCGGGTCGTCCGTCGAAAAACTGTTTTTT
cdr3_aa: CASSPGSSVEKLFF

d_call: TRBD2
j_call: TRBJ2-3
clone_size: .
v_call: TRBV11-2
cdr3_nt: TGTGCCAGCTCAATCGGCGGCGGGGAGGGAGATACGCAGTATTTT
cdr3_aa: CASSIGGGEGDTQYF

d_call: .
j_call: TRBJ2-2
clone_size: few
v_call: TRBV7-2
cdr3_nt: TGTGCCAGCAGCACCCACTGGGGGCGCCAGACCGGGGAGCTGTTTTTT
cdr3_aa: CASSTHWGRQTGELFF

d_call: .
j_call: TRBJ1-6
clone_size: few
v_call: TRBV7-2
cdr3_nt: TGTGCCAGCAGCTTAGTCTGGGAGACTAATTCACCCCTCCACTTT
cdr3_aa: CASSLVWETNSPLHF

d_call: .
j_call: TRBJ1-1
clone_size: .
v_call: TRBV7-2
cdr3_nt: TGTGCCAGCAGCTTATATGGGGGGGGGAGCACTGAAGCTTTCTTT
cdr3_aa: CASSLYGGGSTEAFF

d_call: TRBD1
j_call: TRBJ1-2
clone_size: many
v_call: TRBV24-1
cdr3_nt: TGTGCCACCAGTACCAACAGGGGGGAAGGTGGCTACACCTTC
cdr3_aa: CATSTNRGEGGYTF

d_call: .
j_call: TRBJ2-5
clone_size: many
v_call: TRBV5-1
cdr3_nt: TGTGCCAGCAGTTTGGCGGGGGCTCAAGAGACCCAGTACTTC
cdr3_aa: CASSLAGAQETQYF

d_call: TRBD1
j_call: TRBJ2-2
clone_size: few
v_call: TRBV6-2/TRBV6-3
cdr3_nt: TGTGCCAGCAGTCCCTCGGGACAGGGGACAGGCGGGGAGCTGTTTTTT
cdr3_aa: CASSPSGQGTGGELFF

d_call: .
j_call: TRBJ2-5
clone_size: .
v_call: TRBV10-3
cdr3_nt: TGTGCCATCAGGGAGACTAGCCAAGAGACCCAGTACTTC
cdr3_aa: CAIRETSQETQYF

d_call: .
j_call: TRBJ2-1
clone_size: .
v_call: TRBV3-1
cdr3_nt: TGTTCTCGAAAGGCAGGGCTATACAATGAGCAGTTCTTC
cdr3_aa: CSRKAGLYNEQFF

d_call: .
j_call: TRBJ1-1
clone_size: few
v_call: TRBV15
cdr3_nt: TGTGCCACCAGCAGAGGAGGCAGGGGACGGAACACTGAAGCTTTCTTT
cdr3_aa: CATSRGGRGRNTEAFF

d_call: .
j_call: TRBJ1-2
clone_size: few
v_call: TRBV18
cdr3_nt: TGTGCCAGCTCACCAACGGGACTACGTACGGGGGGCTACACCTTC
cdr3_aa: CASSPTGLRTGGYTF

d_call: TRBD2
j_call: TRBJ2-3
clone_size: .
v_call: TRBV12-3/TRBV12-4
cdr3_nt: TGTGCCAGCAGTTTTGGGAGGACTAGCGGGGGGGCGGCTCAGAGGTCAGATACGCAGTATTTT
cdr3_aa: CASSFGRTSGGAAQRSDTQYF

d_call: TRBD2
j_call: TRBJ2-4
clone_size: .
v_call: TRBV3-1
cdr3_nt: TGTGCCAGCAGCCAAGTGCCTAGCGGGGGCCGGAACATTCAGTACTTC
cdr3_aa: CASSQVPSGGRNIQYF

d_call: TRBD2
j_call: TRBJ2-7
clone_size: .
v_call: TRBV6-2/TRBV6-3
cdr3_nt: TGTGCCAGCAGTTACTCGATGAGGACTAGCGGGAGTGCGCACGAGCAGTACTTC
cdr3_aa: CASSYSMRTSGSAHEQYF

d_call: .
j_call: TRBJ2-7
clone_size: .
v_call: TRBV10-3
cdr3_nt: TGTGCCATCAGAGGCGGGACAAGGGGGGGGGAGCAGTACTTC
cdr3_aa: CAIRGGTRGGEQYF

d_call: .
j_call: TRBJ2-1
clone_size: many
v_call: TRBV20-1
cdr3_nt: TGCAGTGCTAGAGATCACCGGGTTCCGAACAATGAGCAGTTCTTC
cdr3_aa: CSARDHRVPNNEQFF

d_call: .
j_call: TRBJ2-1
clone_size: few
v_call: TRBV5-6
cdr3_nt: TGTGCCAGCAGCTTGTTGGGGGGTACCGACAATGAGCAGTTCTTC
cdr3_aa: CASSLLGGTDNEQFF

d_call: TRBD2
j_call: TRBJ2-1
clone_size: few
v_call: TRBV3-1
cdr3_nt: TGTGCCAGCAGCGCTACTCCGGGACTAAGCAATGAGCAGTTCTTC
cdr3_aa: CASSATPGLSNEQFF

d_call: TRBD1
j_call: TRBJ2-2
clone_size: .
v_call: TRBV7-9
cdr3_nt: TGTGCCAGCAGCTTATTGGGACAGGGAACCGGGGAGCTGTTTTTT
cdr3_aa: CASSLLGQGTGELFF

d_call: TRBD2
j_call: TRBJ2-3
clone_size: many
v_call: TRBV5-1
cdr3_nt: TGCGCCAGCAGCGCTTACCGGGGACTAGCGGGAAAGGATACGCAGTATTTT
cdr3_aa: CASSAYRGLAGKDTQYF

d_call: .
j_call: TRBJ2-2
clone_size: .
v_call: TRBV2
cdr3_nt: TGTGCCAGCAGGTGGACGACGAACACCGGGGAGCTGTTTTTT
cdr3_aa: CASRWTTNTGELFF

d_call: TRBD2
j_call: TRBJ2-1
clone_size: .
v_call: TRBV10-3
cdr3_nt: TGTGCCATCAGTGACCTCTTAGCGGGAGACTCCTACAATGAGCAGTTCTTC
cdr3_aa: CAISDLLAGDSYNEQFF

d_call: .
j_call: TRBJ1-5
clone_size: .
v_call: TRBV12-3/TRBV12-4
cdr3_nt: TGTGCCAGCAGGCCCGTGGGGCCTGGTCAGCCCCAGCATTTT
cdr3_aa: CASRPVGPGQPQHF

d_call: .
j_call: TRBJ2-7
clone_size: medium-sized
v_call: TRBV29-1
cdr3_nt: TGCAGCGTTGGATCCAGGGAGACGCAGTACTTC
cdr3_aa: CSVGSRETQYF

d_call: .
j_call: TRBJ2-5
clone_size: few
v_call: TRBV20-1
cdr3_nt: TGCAGTGTCCCCGGGTACATTGAATGGGAGACCCAGTACTTC
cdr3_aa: CSVPGYIEWETQYF

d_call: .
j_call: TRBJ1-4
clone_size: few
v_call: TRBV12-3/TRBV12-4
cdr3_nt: TGTGCCAGCAGGGCATTGTCAACTAATGAAAAACTGTTTTTT
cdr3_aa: CASRALSTNEKLFF

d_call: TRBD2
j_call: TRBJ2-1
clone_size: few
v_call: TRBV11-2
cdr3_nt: TGTGCCAGCAGCTTTAAACTAGCGGGGGGCCCTGACAATGAGCAGTTCTTC
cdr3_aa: CASSFKLAGGPDNEQFF

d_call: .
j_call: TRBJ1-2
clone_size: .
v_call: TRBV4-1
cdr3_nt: TGCGCCAGCAGCCAAGATAGCTTCGGGACGGGAGGCTACACCTTC
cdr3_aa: CASSQDSFGTGGYTF

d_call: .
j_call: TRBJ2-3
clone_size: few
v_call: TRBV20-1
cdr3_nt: TGCAGTGCGCAGCTGGGGCAACAAGATACGCAGTATTTT
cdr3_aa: CSAQLGQQDTQYF

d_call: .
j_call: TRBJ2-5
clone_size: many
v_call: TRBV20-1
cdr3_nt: TGCAGTGCTAGAGAACAGGGCCAAGAGACCCAGTACTTC
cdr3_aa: CSAREQGQETQYF

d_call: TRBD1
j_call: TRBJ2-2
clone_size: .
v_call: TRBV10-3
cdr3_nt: TGTGCCATCAGGAAAAGACAGGGGGGGCCGAACACCGGGGAGCTGTTTTTT
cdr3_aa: CAIRKRQGGPNTGELFF

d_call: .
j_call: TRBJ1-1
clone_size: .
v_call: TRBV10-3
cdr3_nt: TGTGCCATTACCAGACTTGTTTTGGGGGCCAAGAACACTGAAGCTTTCTTT
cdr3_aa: CAITRLVLGAKNTEAFF

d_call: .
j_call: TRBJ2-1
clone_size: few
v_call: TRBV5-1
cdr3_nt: TGCGCCAGCAGCCTCATCTACGGGGCAGCGGACAATGAGCAGTTCTTC
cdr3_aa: CASSLIYGAADNEQFF

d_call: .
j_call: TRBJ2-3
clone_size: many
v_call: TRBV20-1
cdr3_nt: TGCAGTGCACTCCCTTCTCTCGACGCCGGGAACACAGATACGCAGTATTTT
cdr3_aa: CSALPSLDAGNTDTQYF

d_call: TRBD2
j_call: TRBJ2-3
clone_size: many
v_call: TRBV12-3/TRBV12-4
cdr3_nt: TGTGCCAGCAGTTTCTTAGCGGGGGCTTACACAGATACGCAGTATTTT
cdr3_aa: CASSFLAGAYTDTQYF

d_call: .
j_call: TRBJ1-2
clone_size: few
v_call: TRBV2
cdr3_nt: TGTGCCAGCAGTGAAGTGGGCAGGTTCGGCGGCTACACCTTC
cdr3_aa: CASSEVGRFGGYTF

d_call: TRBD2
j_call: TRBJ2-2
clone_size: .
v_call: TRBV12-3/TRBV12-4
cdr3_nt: TGTGCCAGCAGCTGGACTAGCGCAGAGCTGTTTTTT
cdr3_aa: CASSWTSAELFF

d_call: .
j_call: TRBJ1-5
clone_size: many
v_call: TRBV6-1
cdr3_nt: TGTGCCAGCAGTGAGTTGAATCAGCCCCAGCATTTT
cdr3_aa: CASSELNQPQHF

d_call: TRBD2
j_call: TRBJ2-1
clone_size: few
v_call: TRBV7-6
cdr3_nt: TGTGCCAGCAGCTTAGCTGGACTAGCGGGAGTAAGGGAGCAGTTCTTC
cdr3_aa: CASSLAGLAGVREQFF

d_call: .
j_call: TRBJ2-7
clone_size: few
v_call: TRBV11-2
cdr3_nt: TGTGCCAGCAGCTTAGCTCTTCTCCCGGGCTCCTACGAGCAGTACTTC
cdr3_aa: CASSLALLPGSYEQYF

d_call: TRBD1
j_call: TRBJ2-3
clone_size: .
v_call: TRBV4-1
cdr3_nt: TGCGCCAGCAGCCCCGACAGGGGGCGCACGTATACGCAGTATTTT
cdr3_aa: CASSPDRGRTYTQYF

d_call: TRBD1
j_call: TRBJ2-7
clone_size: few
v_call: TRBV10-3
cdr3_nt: TGTGCCATCAGCCTTGGACAGGGTAAGGCCTACGAGCAGTACTTC
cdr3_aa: CAISLGQGKAYEQYF

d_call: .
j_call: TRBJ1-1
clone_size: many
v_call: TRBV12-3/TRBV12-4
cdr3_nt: TGTGCCAGCAGTTTACTTATGACAGACCGAGTGATGAACACTGAAGCTTTCTTT
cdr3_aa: CASSLLMTDRVMNTEAFF

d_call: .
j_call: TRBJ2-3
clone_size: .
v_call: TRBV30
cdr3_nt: TGTGCCTGGAGTGTACTCATCGCTAGCACAGATACGCAGTATTTT
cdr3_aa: CAWSVLIASTDTQYF

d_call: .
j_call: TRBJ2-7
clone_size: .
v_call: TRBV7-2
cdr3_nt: TGTGCCAGCAGCCTTTCCCCGGGACGGTTAACCTACGAGCAGTACTTC
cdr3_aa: CASSLSPGRLTYEQYF

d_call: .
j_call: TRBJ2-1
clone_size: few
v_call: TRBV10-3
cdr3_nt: TGTGCCATCAGTGAATGGGGCGAGGGACAACGGGATGAGCAGTTCTTC
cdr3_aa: CAISEWGEGQRDEQFF

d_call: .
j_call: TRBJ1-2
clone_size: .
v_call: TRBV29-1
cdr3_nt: TGCAGCGTTGCGTTGGACCGGGTACGGAGCTACACCTTC
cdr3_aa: CSVALDRVRSYTF

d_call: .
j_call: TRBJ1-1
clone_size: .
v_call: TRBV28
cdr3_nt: TGTGCCAGCAGTCCCAAACCCGGGACTTATTCTGAAGCTTTCTTT
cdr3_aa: CASSPKPGTYSEAFF

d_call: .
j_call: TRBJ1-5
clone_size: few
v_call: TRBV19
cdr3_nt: TGTGCCAGTAGTATGTATAAAGGGCCCTACAGCAATCAGCCCCAGCATTTT
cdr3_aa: CASSMYKGPYSNQPQHF